This T cell receptor (beta chain) appears in the sequencing data of a study of T cell changes during pregnancy in multiple sclerosis. This clone appeared a few times. Germline CDR1 reads GTSNPN; CDR2 reads SVGIG (reference sequence). CDR3 length equals 13 residues. The V end lost 0 bases, the J end lost 10 bases, and 15 bases lay between the germline ends. The repertoire was sequenced with immunoSEQ multiplex PCR; TCRdb's copy has only in-frame clones and lacks some. The table includes fewer than 85,000 clones, roughly 92% detected once. The source of this sequence is a female donor with multiple sclerosis, enrolled in a pregnancy study. The sequenced sample was peripheral blood, obtained in the second trimester of pregnancy. V usage is TRBV30 and J usage is TRBJ1-1, with no clear D. This CDR3 is CAWSVSQVRVAFF. The CDR3 DNA sequence: TGTGCCTGGAGTGTATCTCAGGTTAGAGTAGCTTTCTTT.